The rows below give T cell receptor beta chains drawn from one sample of a study of blood T cells in healthy people across ages. TCRdb called the 5' RACE reads again in MiXCR, with one record for every CDR3 protein. The repertoire holds 900,000 to 950,000 distinct CDR3 sequences, with roughly 29% as singletons. These same data were also listed under a study on T cells of mothers and their children.

Sequencing input: blood. The receptor set was obtained from a woman aged 40 to 50 in good health. Each CDR3 is given without its conserved first and last residue. Not all rows give a size; the values are once, few, many and, for expanded clones, a class.

size	J	V	CDR3
many	TRBJ1-5	TRBV20-1	SAKTGRGYYQPQH
many	TRBJ2-1	TRBV29-1	SVISYNEQF
.	TRBJ2-1	TRBV20-1	SARGVRGGYNKQF
many	TRBJ2-3	TRBV10-3	AIGQERDTQY
.	TRBJ1-1	TRBV12-3/TRBV12-4	ASWAGVQGTEAF
.	TRBJ1-5	TRBV6-6	ASSDGTGEWSQPQH
many	TRBJ2-7	TRBV4-2	ASSFEQGSHYEQY
.	TRBJ2-5	TRBV9	ASSVSGLPSGETQY
.	TRBJ1-2	TRBV10-3	ASEGGNYGYT
few	TRBJ2-7	TRBV20-1	SARVGQGIISYEQY
.	TRBJ1-5	TRBV6-2/TRBV6-3	ASHLGGSGNQPQH
many	TRBJ2-7	TRBV10-3	AIGGQGNEQY
.	TRBJ2-7	TRBV9	ASSTGLAGDSYEQY
few	TRBJ1-1	TRBV18	ASSPRDGEAF